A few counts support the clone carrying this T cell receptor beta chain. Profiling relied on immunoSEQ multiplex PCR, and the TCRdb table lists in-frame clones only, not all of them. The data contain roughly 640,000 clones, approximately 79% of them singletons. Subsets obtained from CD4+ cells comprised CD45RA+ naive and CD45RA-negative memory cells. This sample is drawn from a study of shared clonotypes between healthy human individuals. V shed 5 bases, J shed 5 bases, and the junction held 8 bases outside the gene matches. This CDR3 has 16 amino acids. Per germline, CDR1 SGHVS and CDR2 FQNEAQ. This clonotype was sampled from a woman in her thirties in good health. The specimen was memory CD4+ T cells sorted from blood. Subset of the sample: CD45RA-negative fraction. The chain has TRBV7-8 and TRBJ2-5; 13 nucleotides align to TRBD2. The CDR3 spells CASSVTSGRAGETQYF. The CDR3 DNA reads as TGTGCCAGCAGCGTTACTAGCGGGAGGGCCGGGGAGACCCAGTACTTC.